A selection of T cell receptor beta chains follows, all from one sample in a study of graft-versus-host responses after intestinal transplantation. Repertoires were generated with immunoSEQ multiplex PCR, while TCRdb's copy carries only in-frame clones and drops some. The sample has approximately 12,000 clones; about four fifths are singletons. Material: PBMCs, obtained approximately 120 days after transplant. These receptors all stem from a human patient who received an intestinal transplant, so some T cells may come from the graft donor. Both conserved end residues are part of each CDR3. A D gene is named only where the DNA matches it firmly. Clone size, where shown, is once, few, many, or a class for clones that have expanded.

>TRBV6-1|.|TRBD2|TRBJ2-1
TGTGCCAGCGCTTGGCGGGAGGTCAGACTGAATGAGCAGTTCTTC
CASAWREVRLNEQFF
>TRBV4-1|.|.|TRBJ1-5
TGCGCCAGCAGCCATTTCGGGGGGGGTTTAGGGCAGCCCCAGCATTTT
CASSHFGGGLGQPQHF
>TRBV6-6|.|.|TRBJ2-1
TGTGCCAGCAGTTACTCGGGACGAAGCAATGAGCAGTTCTTC
CASSYSGRSNEQFF
>TRBV29-1|.|.|TRBJ2-3
TGCAGCGTTCATATAGGGCAGGGGTTTTCAGATACGCAGTATTTT
CSVHIGQGFSDTQYF
>TRBV9|.|TRBD1|TRBJ2-3
TGTGCCAGCAGCGTAGGATACAGGGGGTTTATCGATACGCAGTATTTT
CASSVGYRGFIDTQYF
>TRBV6-1|.|TRBD2|TRBJ2-7
TGTGCCAGCGTGCTAGCGGGAAGCTACGAGCAGTACTTC
CASVLAGSYEQYF
>TRBV5-1|.|.|TRBJ1-2
TGCGCCAGCAGCTTGGCCCCGGACAGTGGCTACACCTTC
CASSLAPDSGYTF
>TRBV6-5|few|.|TRBJ1-4
TGTGCCAGCGCCGGGACATCGAATGAAAAACTGTTTTTT
CASAGTSNEKLFF
>TRBV9|.|.|TRBJ1-1
TGTGCCAGCAGCCGGTTGAACACTGAAGCTTTCTTT
CASSRLNTEAFF
>TRBV2|.|TRBD2|TRBJ2-1
TGTGCCAGCAGGCCGGGACTAGCGGGAAAGAATGAGCAGTTCTTC
CASRPGLAGKNEQFF
>TRBV30|once|TRBD1|TRBJ1-1
TGTGCCTCGGACAGGGGAGTGAACACTGAAGCTTTCTTT
CASDRGVNTEAFF
>TRBV9|.|TRBD1|TRBJ2-5
TGTGCCAGCAGCGTAGGTGACAGGGTGACGGAGACCCAGTACTTC
CASSVGDRVTETQYF
>TRBV5-3|.|TRBD2|TRBJ2-4
TGTGCCAGAAGCTTGGTCATGGTAGCGGGAGGGCCGGGAGCCAAAAACATTCAGTACTTC
CARSLVMVAGGPGAKNIQYF
>TRBV30|.|.|TRBJ2-3
TGTGCCTGGAGTGTACGAGCCACCACAGATACGCAGTATTTT
CAWSVRATTDTQYF
>TRBV5-4|.|TRBD1|TRBJ2-7
TGTGCCAGCAGTTCCCCAGGGGGCTTGGTTAACGAGCAGTACTTC
CASSSPGGLVNEQYF
>TRBV6-6|.|.|TRBJ1-5
TGTGCCAGCAGTTACCGTCTGGGTGGGCAGCCCCAGCATTTT
CASSYRLGGQPQHF
>TRBV19|.|.|TRBJ2-7
TGTGCCAGTAGTATGGGAGACTCCTACGAGCAGTACTTC
CASSMGDSYEQYF
>TRBV13|.|.|TRBJ1-5
TGTGCCAGCAGCTTAGGGCCGGGAAATCAGCCCCAGCATTTT
CASSLGPGNQPQHF
>TRBV6-5|.|.|TRBJ1-4
TGTGCCAGCAGTTACTCGAGAGGGTACAGTGAAAAACTGTTTTTT
CASSYSRGYSEKLFF
>TRBV15|.|.|TRBJ2-7
TGTGCCACCAGCAGATCCCGTAGCTTTGCGGGAATCGGATACGAGCAGTACTTC
CATSRSRSFAGIGYEQYF
>TRBV4-2|once|TRBD1|TRBJ2-3
TGTGCCAGCAGCCCCAGGGGGAGAAGCACAGGTACGCAGTATTTT
CASSPRGRSTGTQYF
>TRBV5-6|.|TRBD1|TRBJ2-1
TGTGCCAGCAGCTTGGTCCCCGGGACAGGGGACAATGAGCAGTTCTTC
CASSLVPGTGDNEQFF
>TRBV19|.|TRBD2|TRBJ2-5
TGTGCCAGTAGCGCGAGACTAGCGGTGATACAAGAGACCCAGTACTTC
CASSARLAVIQETQYF
>TRBV6-1|.|TRBD2|TRBJ2-1
TGTGCCAGCAGTCGCGGGAGATGGTATGAGCAGTTCTTC
CASSRGRWYEQFF
>TRBV6-5|.|.|TRBJ2-1
TGTGCCAGCAGTTACCGGATGCAGTTAAGCGAGCAGTTCTTC
CASSYRMQLSEQFF
>TRBV5-1|.|TRBD1|TRBJ2-3
TGCGCCAGCGGGACAGGGGTGACAGATATGCAGTATTTT
CASGTGVTDMQYF
>TRBV1|.|.|TRBJ2-6
TGCACCAGCAGGTTGAAGGGTTTGTCACAAAGTCGGGCCAACGTCCTGACTTTC
CTSRLKGLSQSRANVLTF
>TRBV7-3|once|TRBD1|TRBJ1-4
TGTGCCAGCAGCACCAGCGACAGGGGAGCTAATGAAAAACTGTTTTTT
CASSTSDRGANEKLFF
>TRBV7-3|.|.|TRBJ1-5
TGTGCCAGCAGCTCATACAGGGATAGCAATCAGCCCCAGCATTTT
CASSSYRDSNQPQHF
>TRBV27|few|.|TRBJ1-1
TGTGCCAGCAGAGAGGGGACATCTCCGACTGAAGCTTTCTTT
CASREGTSPTEAFF
>TRBV4-2|.|TRBD2|TRBJ2-3
TGTGCCAGCAGCCAGGAACTAGCGGGAGGGCCTGGAGATACGCAGTATTTT
CASSQELAGGPGDTQYF
>TRBV30|.|.|TRBJ2-6
TGTGCCTGGAGTGAGGGAACAGGGGCCAACGTCCTGACTTTC
CAWSEGTGANVLTF
>TRBV6-4|.|TRBD2|TRBJ2-1
TGTGCCAGCAGTGATGGACTAGCGGGGGTGGATGAGCAGTTCTTC
CASSDGLAGVDEQFF
>TRBV2|once|TRBD2|TRBJ2-1
TGTGCCAGCAGTGCGCGGGAGGGCCCCTACAATGAGCAGTTCTTC
CASSAREGPYNEQFF
>TRBV2|.|.|TRBJ2-7
TGTGCCAGCAGTGAAACGGGAGAGGTCCGCGAGCAGTACTTC
CASSETGEVREQYF
>TRBV5-4|.|TRBD2|TRBJ2-1
TGTGCCAGCAGCTTGCCGGGAGGGCCAAAAAATGAGCAGTTCTTC
CASSLPGGPKNEQFF
>TRBV27|.|TRBD2|TRBJ2-7
TGTGCCAGCAGTTTGGAAGTCGGGGGGTCCTACGAGCAGTACTTC
CASSLEVGGSYEQYF
>TRBV6-5|.|.|TRBJ2-2
TGTGCCAGCAGTTACTCGGACATCGGGGAGCTGTTTTTT
CASSYSDIGELFF
>TRBV6-6|.|.|TRBJ2-5
TGTGCCAGCAGTTTCAGGGACTTCCAAGAGACCCAGTACTTC
CASSFRDFQETQYF
>TRBV5-1|.|.|TRBJ2-1
TGCGCCAGCAGCTGGAACCCCACAGGGAGGTCCTACAATGAGCAGTTCTTC
CASSWNPTGRSYNEQFF
>TRBV6-5|.|.|TRBJ2-2
TGTGCCACAAAGGGGGGGGTATCTGGCACCGGGGAGCTGTTTTTT
CATKGGVSGTGELFF
>TRBV11-2|.|TRBD2|TRBJ2-7
TGTGCCAGCAGCTTAGGAGCGGGGTCAAGCTACGAGCAGTACTTC
CASSLGAGSSYEQYF
>TRBV10-1|.|.|TRBJ2-7
TGCGCCAGCAGTGAGTCGCAGGGGGAGGCCTACGAGCAGTACTTC
CASSESQGEAYEQYF
>TRBV21-1|.|.|TRBJ2-7
TGTGCCAGCAGCAAAGCTTTAGCGAACTACGAGCAGTACTTC
CASSKALANYEQYF
>TRBV6-1|.|.|TRBJ2-1
TGTGCCAGCAGTGTTGGTAGAGGGACGGAGCAGTTCTTC
CASSVGRGTEQFF
>TRBV18|few|.|TRBJ1-1
TGTGCCAGCTCACCCCTAGGCACTGAAGCTTTCTTT
CASSPLGTEAFF
>TRBV27|.|.|TRBJ2-2
TGTGCCAGCTTGAGACAGGTCACCGGGGAGCTGTTTTTT
CASLRQVTGELFF
>TRBV28|.|TRBD1|TRBJ2-7
TGTGCCAGCAGTCCCCAGGGGACAGGGGGATCCTACGAGCAGTACTTC
CASSPQGTGGSYEQYF
>TRBV29-1|.|.|TRBJ2-7
TGCAGCGTTGAAGAGAGGACACCGGGAGAGCAGTACTTC
CSVEERTPGEQYF
>TRBV11-3|once|TRBD2|TRBJ2-7
TGTGCCAGCAGCTTAATCTCCCATTGGGGACTAGCAAGGGTCGAGCAGTACTTC
CASSLISHWGLARVEQYF
>TRBV6-4|.|TRBD2|TRBJ2-3
TGTGCCAGCAGTGACTCGACTAGCGGGAGCACAGATACGCAGTATTTT
CASSDSTSGSTDTQYF
>TRBV19|.|.|TRBJ2-3
TGTGCCAGTAGCCCTACCCCTGACAGCAGGCATACGCAGTATTTT
CASSPTPDSRHTQYF
>TRBV6-1|.|.|TRBJ2-6
TGTGCCAGCAGTAAAGACAGCTCTGGGGCCAACGTCCTGACTTTC
CASSKDSSGANVLTF